Listed below are T cell receptor beta chains from one sample, sequenced in a study of pediatric ulcerative colitis. The method was immunoSEQ multiplex PCR; TCRdb's version includes in-frame clones alone and lacks a portion of them. The profile shows 10,000 or so clones, around 90% of them singletons. Sequencing was performed on blood. The receptors originated from a girl aged 10-17 years with moderate ulcerative colitis. Each CDR3 is given with its conserved first and last residue. A D gene is named only where the DNA matches it firmly. Size is omitted from some rows. Given values are once, few, many or a class for expanded clones.

size	V	J	D	DNA	CDR3
few	TRBV12-2	TRBJ1-1	.	TGTGCAAGTCGCTTACCGACACGCGCGAACACTGAAGCTTTCTTT	CASRLPTRANTEAFF
.	TRBV4-1	TRBJ2-3	TRBD1	TGCGCCAGCGGAACAGGGGGTAGTCCAGATACGCAGTATTTT	CASGTGGSPDTQYF
.	TRBV2	TRBJ1-6	.	TGTGCCAGCACTGAGGGAGGGGGTTTTTCACCCCTCCACTTT	CASTEGGGFSPLHF
.	TRBV7-3	TRBJ1-1	.	TGTGCCAGCAGCTTACTACGGCGCCAGAACACTGAAGCTTTCTTT	CASSLLRRQNTEAFF
.	TRBV19	TRBJ1-5	.	TGTGCCAGTATCGGGAGGAGGGGGGCTAATAGCAATCAGCCCCAGCATTTT	CASIGRRGANSNQPQHF
.	TRBV5-1	TRBJ1-3	TRBD1	TGCGCCAGCAGCCGAGGAGAAGGGGGCACTGGAAACACCATATATTTT	CASSRGEGGTGNTIYF
.	TRBV12-5	TRBJ2-3	.	TGTGCTAGTGGTTTGGACGGGTGGGAGGTTAGGGCAGATACGCAGTATTTT	CASGLDGWEVRADTQYF
.	TRBV13	TRBJ1-4	.	TGTGCCAGCAGCTCACCGGGACGGCTAAATGAAAAACTGTTTTTT	CASSSPGRLNEKLFF
.	TRBV5-8	TRBJ2-6	TRBD1	TGTGCCAGCAGACCCCCCAGGGGGTCGGGGGCCAACGTCCTGACTTTC	CASRPPRGSGANVLTF
.	TRBV30	TRBJ2-7	TRBD2	TGTGCCTGGAGTACTAGCGGGCTGGGGTACGAGCAGTACTTC	CAWSTSGLGYEQYF
.	TRBV10-1	TRBJ2-2	.	TGCGCCAGCAGTGAAGCGGGCCCGAACACCGGGGAGCTGTTTTTT	CASSEAGPNTGELFF
few	TRBV7-3	TRBJ2-1	TRBD2	TGTGCCAGCAGCTTATCGGACGGCGGGAGAATAGACAATGAGCAGTTCTTC	CASSLSDGGRIDNEQFF
.	TRBV9	TRBJ1-1	.	TGTGCCAGCAATAGAGAATTGAACACTGAAGCTTTCTTT	CASNRELNTEAFF
.	TRBV6-5	TRBJ1-5	.	TGTGCCAGCAGTTACCGCAATCAGCCCCAGCATTTT	CASSYRNQPQHF
few	TRBV7-3	TRBJ1-1	.	TGTGCCAGCAGCTTAACGGATGACACTGAAGCTTTCTTT	CASSLTDDTEAFF
.	TRBV4-2	TRBJ2-1	TRBD2	TGTGCCAGCAGCCAATTACTAGCGGGGGGTGGGAATGAGCAGTTCTTC	CASSQLLAGGGNEQFF
.	TRBV19	TRBJ1-1	.	TGTGCCAGTAGTAGTCCCCCCCGAAATCCTGCCACTGAAGCTTTCTTT	CASSSPPRNPATEAFF
once	TRBV19	TRBJ2-1	TRBD2	TGTGCCAGTAATGCGTTGGGCGGGGGGGCGATCGCCTACAATGAGCAGTTCTTC	CASNALGGGAIAYNEQFF
.	TRBV15	TRBJ1-2	.	TGTGCCACCAGCAGAGATCCTGGACTCGTGAGGGGTAACTATGGCTACACCTTC	CATSRDPGLVRGNYGYTF
.	TRBV5-4	TRBJ2-3	TRBD2	TGTGCCAGCAGCTTGTGGCTAGCGGGAGGCACAGATACGCAGTATTTT	CASSLWLAGGTDTQYF
.	TRBV7-2	TRBJ2-5	.	TGTGCCAGCCGGGGAGTTGGGGAGACCCAGTACTTC	CASRGVGETQYF
.	TRBV7-9	TRBJ1-1	TRBD1	TGTGCCAGCAGCTTAGAGCCGGGACAGCTGTTGGCTGAAGCTTTCTTT	CASSLEPGQLLAEAFF
.	TRBV10-3	TRBJ2-3	.	TGTGCCATCAGTGAGTCGGGAAGCACAGATACGCAGTATTTT	CAISESGSTDTQYF
once	TRBV19	TRBJ1-2	.	TGTGCCAGTAGTATAGATTTGGCTGGAGCTAACTATGGCTACACCTTC	CASSIDLAGANYGYTF
once	TRBV11-1	TRBJ2-7	.	TGTGCCAGCAGCTTAATGGGGAACGAGCAGTACTTC	CASSLMGNEQYF
.	TRBV7-8	TRBJ1-3	.	TGTGCCAGCAGCTTAGCGGCATACCTTGACTCTGGAAACACCATATATTTT	CASSLAAYLDSGNTIYF
.	TRBV19	TRBJ2-2	TRBD2	TGTGCCACGAAGCGGGACTCGGGAACCGGGGAGCTGTTTTTT	CATKRDSGTGELFF
.	TRBV28	TRBJ2-2	.	TGTGCCAGCAGCCTCCTTGACACCGGGGAGCTGTTTTTT	CASSLLDTGELFF
.	TRBV6-1	TRBJ2-1	.	TGTGCCAGCAGTGAATATTCGGGACTCCCCAATGAGCAGTTCTTC	CASSEYSGLPNEQFF
.	TRBV5-6	TRBJ2-7	.	TGTGCCAGCAGCTTGGCGCACCAATACGAGCAGTACTTC	CASSLAHQYEQYF
once	TRBV18	TRBJ2-2	TRBD2	TGTGCCAGCTCACCGCGGGAGGGATGGTCCGGGGAGCTGTTTTTT	CASSPREGWSGELFF
once	TRBV13	TRBJ2-2	TRBD1	TGTGCCAGCAGCTTAGCGGGGACAGGAGGAACCGGGGAGCTGTTTTTT	CASSLAGTGGTGELFF
.	TRBV27	TRBJ2-7	TRBD1	TGTGCCAGCAGTAACACCGGGACAGGAGACTACGAGCAGTACTTC	CASSNTGTGDYEQYF
.	TRBV5-1	TRBJ2-5	.	TGCGCCACCAGGGGTCCGGACTGGGGGGAGACCCAGTACTTC	CATRGPDWGETQYF